This passage covers 18 T cell receptor beta chains from one sample sequenced in a study of cytotoxic CD8 clonotypes in ibrutinib-treated CLL (TCRdb year 2021). The library was produced with the immunoSEQ multiplex PCR assay. The clones in this table, taken by TCRdb from immuneACCESS, are in-frame only. Not every clone is retained; where verified, under half of the shortfall comes from an unresolved V gene, and the cause of the rest is unknown. The sample table holds 120,000 to 150,000 clones, of which 70% to 80% were seen once. Roughly a quarter of the sample goes to the ten largest clones. The sample's time point label, in plain terms: 12 months on ibrutinib. Source: PBMCs, taken after 12 months of ibrutinib treatment. Receptor source: a human donor with chronic lymphocytic leukemia.

This rearrangement joins TRBV6-1 to TRBJ2-7; D is perhaps TRBD2 (7 bases). V lost 5 bases, J lost 2 bases, and 13 bases lay in between. CDR1 is MNHNS, CDR2 SASEGT, per germline. The CDR3 spans 14 residues. CDR3: CASSKGGMAYEQYF. In nucleotides, the CDR3 is TGTGCCAGCAGTAAGGGGGGGATGGCCTACGAGCAGTACTTC.

This chain uses TRBV5-1 with TRBJ2-7, with a tentative D call TRBD1 (8 bases). Trimming stripped 3 bases from V and 5 bases from J, with 18 bases between. The CDR3 spans 15 residues. Per germline, CDR1 SGHRS and CDR2 YFSETQ. The CDR3 region is CASSSGQGGRDEQYF. The CDR3 DNA reads TGCGCCAGCAGCTCCGGACAGGGAGGGAGGGACGAGCAGTACTTC. The whole variable domain, remainder taken from reference TRBV5-1 and TRBJ2-7, is KAGVTQTPRYLIKTRGQQVTLSCSPISGHRSVSWYQQTPGQGLQFLFEYFSETQRNKGNFPGRFSGRQFSNSRSEMNVSTLELGDSALYLCASSSGQGGRDEQYFGPGTRLTVT.

V is TRBV7-9 and J is TRBJ1-4; tentatively, D is TRBD1 (6 bases). The CDR3 covers 16 residues. CDR1 is SEHNR and CDR2 is FQNEAQ in the germline V gene (reference sequence). V was clipped by 1 base and J by 13 bases, with 22 bases between them. CDR3 residues: CASSLEVGVLGTTLFF. Written as DNA, the CDR3 is TGTGCCAGCAGCTTAGAAGTCGGGGTACTGGGGACAACACTGTTTTTT.

This clone was seen just once. The chain couples TRBV7-9 to TRBJ2-7; TRBD1 agrees at 9 bases. Losses at the gene ends were 3 bases for V and 0 bases for J; bases not matched to a gene: 6. The CDR3 extends over 16 amino acids. Germline CDR1 is SEHNR and CDR2 is FQNEAQ (reference sequence). The CDR3 region is CASSFSTGGSSYEQYF. The CDR3 DNA sequence: TGTGCCAGCAGCTTTTCTACAGGGGGCTCCTCCTACGAGCAGTACTTC.

This chain links TRBV9 with TRBJ2-5, with 7 bases that match TRBD2. The CDR3 runs 15 residues. Germline V gene lookup returns CDR1 SGDLS and CDR2 YYNGEE. V gave up 2 bases and J gave up 2 bases; unmatched junction bases: 6. The CDR3 DNA is TGTGCCAGCAGCGTTTACCTGGGGGGGCAAGAGACCCAGTACTTC. Its protein product is CASSVYLGGQETQYF. The full variable domain, rest sourced from reference TRBV9 and TRBJ2-5, is DSGVTQTPKHLITATGQRVTLRCSPRSGDLSVYWYQQSLDQGLQFLIQYYNGEERAKGNILERFSAQQFPDLHSELNLSSLELGDSALYFCASSVYLGGQETQYFGPGTRLLVL.

This clone was observed many times. This sequence joins TRBV6-1 and TRBJ2-3; no definite D call. This CDR3 has 14 residues. The germline CDR1 and CDR2 sequences are MNHNS and SASEGT. V was shortened by 7 bases and J by 0 bases, with 11 bases between the two germline ends. CDR3 coding DNA: TGTGCCAGCACGGCAGGAAGAAGCACAGATACGCAGTATTTT. Translation: CASTAGRSTDTQYF.

This clone was counted once. CDR3 amino acids: CASSLAGTHTDTQYF. The CDR3 bases are TGTGCCAGCAGCTTGGCCGGTACTCACACGGATACGCAGTATTTT. The chain has TRBV5-4 and TRBJ2-3; D is unresolved. The V and J ends lost 0 bases and 6 bases respectively, with 14 bases between them. CDR1 is SGHNT and CDR2 is YYREEE in the germline V gene (reference sequence). The CDR3 has 15 residues.

The chain carries TRBV11-2 and TRBJ2-5; 9 bases fit TRBD2. The V gene end was trimmed by 7 bases and the J gene end by 5 bases; junction bases not matched to a gene: 14. The CDR3 length is 16 residues. From germline, CDR1 is SGHAT and CDR2 FQNNGV. The CDR3 sequence: CASTRRGGGAWETQYF. The CDR3 DNA sequence: TGTGCCAGCACCCGAAGGGGCGGGGGGGCATGGGAGACCCAGTACTTC.

About this clone: Distinct nucleotide sequences in the sample also encode this CDR3. The V call is TRBV27, the J call TRBJ1-5; unclear D gene. Trimming shortened V by 0 bases and J by 0 bases, and 6 bases separated the two germline ends. The CDR3 consists of 15 residues. Germline V CDR1 and CDR2: MNHEY, SMNVEV (reference sequence). The CDR3 region is CASSLSRNSNQPQHF. CDR3 bases: TGTGCCAGCAGTTTATCTAGAAATAGCAATCAGCCCCAGCATTTT.

J is TRBJ1-3 and V is TRBV6-1; no clear D gene. There are 12 residues in the CDR3. Germline V gene sequence: CDR1 MNHNS, CDR2 SASEGT. With 6 bases removed from V and 4 bases from J, the gap between germline ends came to 7 bases. The CDR3 region is CASRGSGNTIYF. In DNA, the CDR3 is TGTGCCAGCAGAGGATCCGGAAACACCATATATTTT.

The chain combines TRBV7-9 with TRBJ1-5; D is undetermined. In germline, CDR1 is SEHNR, CDR2 FQNEAQ (reference sequence). The CDR3 consists of 12 residues. V lost 1 base, J lost 6 bases, and 4 bases lay in between. The CDR3 sequence: CASSLGFQPQHF. DNA for the CDR3: TGTGCCAGCAGCTTAGGTTTTCAGCCCCAGCATTTT.

This clone was picked up a small number of times. The chain carries TRBV6-4 and TRBJ2-1; a weak D match, TRBD1 (5 bases). Trimming cost V 3 bases and J 2 bases, with 11 bases left between them. Germline V lookup: CDR1 MRHNA, CDR2 SNTAGT. The CDR3 consists of 15 residues. As DNA, the CDR3 is TGTGCCAGCAGTGAAGCGACAGAGGCCTACAATGAGCAGTTCTTC. Amino acids: CASSEATEAYNEQFF.

The CDR3 sequence: CASSRGLAGSYNEQFF. In nucleotides, the CDR3 is TGTGCCAGCAGCAGAGGACTAGCGGGATCCTACAATGAGCAGTTCTTC. This chain uses TRBV7-3 with TRBJ2-1; 12 bases are a match to TRBD2. Germline V gene data show CDR1 as SGHTA and CDR2 as FQGTGA. The CDR3 extends over 16 amino acids. V shed 5 bases, J shed 1 base, and the junction held 3 bases outside the gene matches.

The V gene is TRBV7-8, the J gene TRBJ2-3, with no clear D. The germline V and J ends were trimmed by 5 bases and 5 bases, with 11 bases remaining between them. Germline V gene data show CDR1 as SGHVS and CDR2 as FQNEAQ. This CDR3 is 13 amino acids long. CDR3 nucleotide sequence: TGTGCCAGCAGCGTCAGTTCGAAAGATACGCAGTATTTT. Translating it yields CASSVSSKDTQYF.

The chain joins TRBV30 to TRBJ2-2, with 7 bases matching TRBD1. The length of the CDR3 is 17 residues. Germline CDR1 GTSNPN, CDR2 SVGIG (reference sequence). V lost 4 bases to trimming and J lost 0 bases; unmatched junction nucleotides: 11. The CDR3 region has the DNA TGTGCCTGGAATCTCCTCGGACAGGACCCGAACACCGGGGAGCTGTTTTTT. This gives the protein CAWNLLGQDPNTGELFF.

The rearrangement links TRBV6-6 to TRBJ1-2; unclear D gene. Germline V gives CDR1 MNHNY, CDR2 SVGAGI (reference sequence). V lost 4 bases and J lost 4, with 13 bases in between. The CDR3 spans 14 residues. CDR3 protein: CASSSSGQSYGYTF. CDR3 nucleotides: TGTGCCAGCAGTTCGTCCGGTCAGAGCTATGGCTACACCTTC.

The chain is built from TRBV2 and TRBJ2-5; D unclear. In germline, CDR1 is SNHLY, CDR2 FYNNEI. CDR3 length: 14 amino acids. Trimming removed 2 bases at V and 5 bases at J, with 12 bases between. Written as DNA, the CDR3 is TGTGCCAGCAGTGAAATGGGGTTTCAGGAGACCCAGTACTTC. Translation: CASSEMGFQETQYF.

This chain links TRBV5-6 with TRBJ1-1, with a tentative D call TRBD1 (6 bases). Trimming removed 3 bases from V and 5 bases from J, with 8 bases in between. The CDR3 contains 12 residues. Germline values: CDR1 SGHDT, CDR2 YYEEEE. The CDR3 bases are TGTGCCAGCAGCTGGGGGCTTACTGAAGCTTTCTTT. It translates to CASSWGLTEAFF.